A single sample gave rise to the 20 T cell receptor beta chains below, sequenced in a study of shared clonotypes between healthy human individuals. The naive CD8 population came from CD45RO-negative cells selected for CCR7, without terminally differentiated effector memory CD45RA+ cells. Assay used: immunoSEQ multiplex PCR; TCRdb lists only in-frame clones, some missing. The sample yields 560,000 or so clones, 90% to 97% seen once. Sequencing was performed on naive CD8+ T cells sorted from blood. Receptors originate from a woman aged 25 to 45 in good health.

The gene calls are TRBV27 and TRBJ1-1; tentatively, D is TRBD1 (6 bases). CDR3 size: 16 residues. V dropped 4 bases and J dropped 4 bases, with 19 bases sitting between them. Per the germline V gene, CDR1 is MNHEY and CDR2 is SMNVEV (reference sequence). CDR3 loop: CASSSSPMGAFTEAFF. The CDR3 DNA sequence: TGTGCCAGCAGTTCAAGCCCCATGGGGGCGTTCACTGAAGCTTTCTTT.

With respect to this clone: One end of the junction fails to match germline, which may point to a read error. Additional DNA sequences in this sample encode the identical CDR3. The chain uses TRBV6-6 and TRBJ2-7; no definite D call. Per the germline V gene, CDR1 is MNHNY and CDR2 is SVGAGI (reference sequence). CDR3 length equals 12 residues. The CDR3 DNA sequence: TGTGCCAGCAGTCAAAACTCCTACGAGCAATACTTC. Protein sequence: CASSQNSYEQYF.

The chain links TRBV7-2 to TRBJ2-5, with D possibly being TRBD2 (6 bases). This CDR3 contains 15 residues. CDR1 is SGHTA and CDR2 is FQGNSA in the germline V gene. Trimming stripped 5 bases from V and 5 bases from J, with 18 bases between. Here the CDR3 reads CASSPLSGEWETQYF. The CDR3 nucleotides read TGTGCCAGCAGCCCGTTGTCGGGGGAGTGGGAGACCCAGTACTTC.

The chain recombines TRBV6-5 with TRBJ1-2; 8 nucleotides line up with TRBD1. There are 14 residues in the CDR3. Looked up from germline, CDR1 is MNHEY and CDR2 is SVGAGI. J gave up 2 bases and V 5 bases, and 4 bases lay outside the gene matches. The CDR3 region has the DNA TGTGCCAGCAGTGAGACAGGGGCCAACTATGGCTACACCTTC. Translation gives CASSETGANYGYTF.

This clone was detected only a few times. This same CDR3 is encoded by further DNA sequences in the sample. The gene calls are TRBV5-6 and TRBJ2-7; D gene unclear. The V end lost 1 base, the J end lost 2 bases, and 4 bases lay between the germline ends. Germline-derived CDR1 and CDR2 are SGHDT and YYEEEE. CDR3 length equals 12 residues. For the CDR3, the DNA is TGTGCCAGCAGCTTGAGGGCCTACGAGCAGTACTTC. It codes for CASSLRAYEQYF.

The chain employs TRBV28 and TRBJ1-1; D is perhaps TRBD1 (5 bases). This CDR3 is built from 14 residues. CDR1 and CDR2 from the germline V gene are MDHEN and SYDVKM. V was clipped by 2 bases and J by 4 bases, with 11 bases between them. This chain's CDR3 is CASSLGALGTEAFF. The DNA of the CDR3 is TGTGCCAGCAGTTTAGGGGCGCTGGGCACTGAAGCTTTCTTT. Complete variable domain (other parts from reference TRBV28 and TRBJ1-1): DVKVTQSSRYLVKRTGEKVFLECVQDMDHENMFWYRQDPGLGLRLIYFSYDVKMKEKGDIPEGYSVSREKKERFSLILESASTNQTSMYLCASSLGALGTEAFFGQGTRLTVV.

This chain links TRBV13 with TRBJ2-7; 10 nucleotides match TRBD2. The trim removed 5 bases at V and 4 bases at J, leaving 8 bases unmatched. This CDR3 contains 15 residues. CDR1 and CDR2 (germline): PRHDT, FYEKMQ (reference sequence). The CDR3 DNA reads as TGTGCCAGCAGCCCTCCTAGCGGGAGTGGGTACGAGCAGTACTTC. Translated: CASSPPSGSGYEQYF.

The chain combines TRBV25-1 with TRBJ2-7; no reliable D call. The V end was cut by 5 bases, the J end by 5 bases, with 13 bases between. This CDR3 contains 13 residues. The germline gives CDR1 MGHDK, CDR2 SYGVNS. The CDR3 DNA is TGTGCCAGCAGTCAGCCAACAGTTCACGAGCAGTACTTC. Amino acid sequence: CASSQPTVHEQYF.

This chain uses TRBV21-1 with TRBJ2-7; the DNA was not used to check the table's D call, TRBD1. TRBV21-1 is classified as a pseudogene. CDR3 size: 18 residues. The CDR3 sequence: CASSKTKGDRVRFYEQYF. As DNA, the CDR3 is TGTGCCAGCAGCAAAACGAAGGGGGACAGGGTACGATTCTACGAGCAGTACTTC.

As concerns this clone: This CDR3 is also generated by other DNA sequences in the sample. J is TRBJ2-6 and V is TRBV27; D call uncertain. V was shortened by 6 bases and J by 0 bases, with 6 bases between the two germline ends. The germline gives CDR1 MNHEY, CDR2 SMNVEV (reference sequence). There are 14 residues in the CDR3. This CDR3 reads CASSPFSGANVLTF. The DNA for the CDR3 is TGTGCCAGCAGCCCTTTCTCTGGGGCCAACGTCCTGACTTTC. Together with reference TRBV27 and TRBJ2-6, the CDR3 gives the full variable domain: EAQVTQNPRYLITVTGKKLTVTCSQNMNHEYMSWYRQDPGLGLRQIYYSMNVEVTDKGDVPEGYKVSRKEKRNFPLILESPSPNQTSLYFCASSPFSGANVLTFGAGSRLTVL.

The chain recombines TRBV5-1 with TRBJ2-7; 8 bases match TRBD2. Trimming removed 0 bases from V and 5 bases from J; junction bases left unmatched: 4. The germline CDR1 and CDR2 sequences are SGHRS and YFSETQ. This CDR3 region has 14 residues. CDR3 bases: TGCGCCAGCAGCTTGGCCGGGAGGGCCCACGAGCAGTACTTC. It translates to CASSLAGRAHEQYF.

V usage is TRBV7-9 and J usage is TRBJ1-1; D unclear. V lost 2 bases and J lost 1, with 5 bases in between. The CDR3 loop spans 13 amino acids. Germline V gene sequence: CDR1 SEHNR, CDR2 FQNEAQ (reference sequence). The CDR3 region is CASSLLSNTEAFF. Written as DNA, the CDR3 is TGTGCCAGCAGCTTATTGTCGAACACTGAAGCTTTCTTT.

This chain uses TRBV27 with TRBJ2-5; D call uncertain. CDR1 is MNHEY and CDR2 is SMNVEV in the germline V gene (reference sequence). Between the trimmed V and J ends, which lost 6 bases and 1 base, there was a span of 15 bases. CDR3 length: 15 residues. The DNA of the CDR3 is TGTGCCAGCAGCCGAAACCACATGGCCCAAGAGACCCAGTACTTC. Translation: CASSRNHMAQETQYF.

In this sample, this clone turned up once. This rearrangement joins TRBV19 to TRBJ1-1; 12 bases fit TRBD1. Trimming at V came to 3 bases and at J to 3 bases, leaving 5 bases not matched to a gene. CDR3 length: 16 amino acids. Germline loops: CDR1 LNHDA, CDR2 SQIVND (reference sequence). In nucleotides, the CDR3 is TGTGCCAGTAGTATCGGGACAGGGGGCAGGTACACTGAAGCTTTCTTT. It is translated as CASSIGTGGRYTEAFF.

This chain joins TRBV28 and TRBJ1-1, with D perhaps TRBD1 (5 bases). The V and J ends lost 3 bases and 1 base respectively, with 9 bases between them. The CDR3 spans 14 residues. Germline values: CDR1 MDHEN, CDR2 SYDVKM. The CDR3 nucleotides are TGTGCCAGCAGTTTGACAGTTCAGAACACTGAAGCTTTCTTT. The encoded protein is CASSLTVQNTEAFF.

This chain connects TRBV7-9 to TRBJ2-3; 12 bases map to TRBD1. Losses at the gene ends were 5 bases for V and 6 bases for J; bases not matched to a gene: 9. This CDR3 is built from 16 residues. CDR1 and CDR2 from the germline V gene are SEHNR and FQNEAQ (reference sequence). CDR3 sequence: CASSVGTGGIYDTQYF. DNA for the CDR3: TGTGCCAGCAGCGTAGGGACAGGGGGCATCTACGATACGCAGTATTTT.

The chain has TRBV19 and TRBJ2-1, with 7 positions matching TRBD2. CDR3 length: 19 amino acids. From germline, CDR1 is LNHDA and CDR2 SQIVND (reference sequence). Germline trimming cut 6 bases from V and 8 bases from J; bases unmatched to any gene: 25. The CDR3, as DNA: TGTGCCAGTAGATTCAAAGACAGTCGCTCTAGCGGTTACTTCGATGAGCAGTTCTTC. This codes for CASRFKDSRSSGYFDEQFF.

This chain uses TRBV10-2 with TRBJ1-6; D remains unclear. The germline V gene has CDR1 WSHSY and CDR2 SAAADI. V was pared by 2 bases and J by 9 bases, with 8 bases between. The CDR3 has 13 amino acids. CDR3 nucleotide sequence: TGCGCCAGCAGTGAGCTGTCGGTTTCACCCCTCCACTTT. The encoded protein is CASSELSVSPLHF.

CDR3 residues: CASSQVHGARDEQYF. The DNA of the CDR3 is TGCGCCAGCAGCCAAGTCCATGGGGCAAGAGACGAGCAGTACTTC. The chain links TRBV4-1 to TRBJ2-7; weak D call: TRBD1 (5 bases). V lost 1 base, J lost 5 bases, and 15 bases lay in between. Germline V gene data show CDR1 as MGHRA and CDR2 as YSYEKL. The CDR3 covers 15 residues.

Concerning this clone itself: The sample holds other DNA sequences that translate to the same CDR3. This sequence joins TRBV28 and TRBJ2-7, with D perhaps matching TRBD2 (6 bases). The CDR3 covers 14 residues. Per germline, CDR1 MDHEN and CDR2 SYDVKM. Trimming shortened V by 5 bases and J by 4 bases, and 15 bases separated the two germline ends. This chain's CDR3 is CASSPLAGLYEQYF. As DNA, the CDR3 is TGTGCCAGCAGTCCACTAGCCGGGCTATACGAGCAGTACTTC. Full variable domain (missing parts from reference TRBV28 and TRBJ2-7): DVKVTQSSRYLVKRTGEKVFLECVQDMDHENMFWYRQDPGLGLRLIYFSYDVKMKEKGDIPEGYSVSREKKERFSLILESASTNQTSMYLCASSPLAGLYEQYFGPGTRLTVT.